This is a list of T cell receptor beta chains from one sample in a study of T cell responses to AZD1222 COVID-19 vaccine. Only in-frame clones appear in the TCRdb table, and some are missing; sequencing was by immunoSEQ multiplex PCR. Here the sample spans some 200,000 clones, 85% to 90% being singletons. Sample: peripheral blood, taken on day 0 of AZD1222 vaccination. These receptor sequences come from an adult in good health. Both conserved end residues are part of each CDR3. The order of the fields is J gene, D gene, V gene, CDR3 length, clone size, CDR3 protein, CDR3 DNA. A D gene is named only where the DNA matches it firmly. The size entry is marked missing in some rows and otherwise reads once, few, many or a size class.

J: TRBJ2-5
D: TRBD2
V: TRBV19
length: 15
size: NA
CDR3: CASSSMTSAQETQYF
DNA: TGTGCCAGTAGTTCGATGACTAGCGCCCAAGAGACCCAGTACTTC

J: TRBJ1-2
D: NA
V: TRBV29-1
length: 11
size: NA
CDR3: CSVAVGSGYTF
DNA: TGCAGCGTAGCGGTTGGATCAGGCTACACCTTC

J: TRBJ1-6
D: NA
V: TRBV3-1/TRBV3-2
length: 14
size: once
CDR3: CASSQEGGNSPLHF
DNA: TGTGCCAGCAGCCAAGAAGGGGGAAATTCACCCCTCCACTTT

J: TRBJ2-1
D: TRBD2
V: TRBV28
length: 15
size: NA
CDR3: CASSLGGTSGNEQFF
DNA: TGTGCCAGCAGTTTGGGGGGGACTAGCGGAAATGAGCAGTTCTTC

J: TRBJ1-6
D: NA
V: TRBV7-9
length: 13
size: NA
CDR3: CASSKERNSPLHF
DNA: TGTGCCAGCTCTAAGGAAAGGAATTCACCCCTCCACTTT

J: TRBJ1-5
D: NA
V: TRBV28
length: 14
size: NA
CDR3: CASSPGEGVQPQHF
DNA: TGTGCCAGCAGTCCCGGGGAGGGGGTTCAGCCCCAGCATTTT

J: TRBJ2-7
D: NA
V: TRBV11-2
length: 15
size: NA
CDR3: CASSLPEGGAYEQYF
DNA: TGTGCCAGCAGCCTTCCTGAGGGCGGCGCCTACGAGCAGTACTTC

J: TRBJ1-2
D: NA
V: TRBV2
length: 13
size: NA
CDR3: CASSLQGGYGYTF
DNA: TGTGCCAGCAGTTTACAGGGAGGGTATGGCTACACCTTC

J: TRBJ2-1
D: TRBD1
V: TRBV3-1/TRBV3-2
length: 15
size: NA
CDR3: CASNQPGQGINEQFF
DNA: TGTGCCAGCAACCAACCGGGACAGGGGATCAATGAGCAGTTCTTC

J: TRBJ1-2
D: TRBD1
V: TRBV7-2
length: 12
size: NA
CDR3: CASSSGQDGYTF
DNA: TGTGCCAGCAGCTCAGGACAGGATGGCTACACCTTC

J: TRBJ2-4
D: NA
V: TRBV28
length: 16
size: NA
CDR3: CASSLGLGQGINIQYF
DNA: TGTGCCAGCAGTTTAGGTCTAGGGCAGGGGATAAACATTCAGTACTTC

J: TRBJ2-6
D: NA
V: TRBV2
length: 16
size: NA
CDR3: CASSSDTLSGANVLTF
DNA: TGTGCCAGCAGTTCGGACACTCTCTCTGGGGCCAACGTCCTGACTTTC

J: TRBJ2-2
D: NA
V: TRBV6-5
length: 14
size: NA
CDR3: CASSYSYGEGELFF
DNA: TGTGCCAGCAGTTACTCGTACGGGGAAGGGGAGCTGTTTTTT

J: TRBJ1-4
D: TRBD1
V: TRBV12-3/TRBV12-4
length: 13
size: NA
CDR3: CASSAGQNEKLFF
DNA: TGTGCCAGCAGCGCGGGACAGAATGAAAAACTGTTTTTT

J: TRBJ2-3
D: NA
V: TRBV19
length: 17
size: NA
CDR3: CASSSGEGSASTDTQYF
DNA: TGTGCCAGTAGTAGCGGGGAAGGGAGTGCTAGCACAGATACGCAGTATTTT

J: TRBJ2-4
D: TRBD1
V: TRBV7-9
length: 14
size: NA
CDR3: CASSLGNRGNIQYF
DNA: TGTGCCAGCAGCTTGGGGAACAGGGGAAACATTCAGTACTTC

J: TRBJ2-1
D: TRBD1
V: TRBV19
length: 17
size: NA
CDR3: CASSIGEHRGAYNEQFF
DNA: TGTGCCAGTAGTATAGGGGAACACAGGGGGGCTTACAATGAGCAGTTCTTC

J: TRBJ2-2
D: NA
V: TRBV19
length: 15
size: NA
CDR3: CASSIQQFKTGELFF
DNA: TGTGCCAGTAGTATTCAACAGTTTAAAACCGGGGAGCTGTTTTTT

J: TRBJ1-5
D: NA
V: TRBV29-1
length: 13
size: NA
CDR3: CSVADSWRQPQHF
DNA: TGCAGCGTTGCTGACAGTTGGCGACAGCCCCAGCATTTT

J: TRBJ2-5
D: NA
V: TRBV28
length: 12
size: NA
CDR3: CASSLRRETQYF
DNA: TGTGCCAGCAGTTTACGGCGAGAGACCCAGTACTTC

J: TRBJ2-4
D: TRBD1
V: TRBV30
length: 14
size: NA
CDR3: CAWSLTGGQNIQYF
DNA: TGTGCCTGGAGCTTGACAGGGGGCCAAAACATTCAGTACTTC

J: TRBJ2-5
D: TRBD1
V: TRBV11-3
length: 16
size: NA
CDR3: CASSLSRGPMQETQYF
DNA: TGTGCCAGCAGCCTCTCAAGGGGGCCGATGCAAGAGACCCAGTACTTC

J: TRBJ2-1
D: NA
V: TRBV30
length: 12
size: once
CDR3: CAWNRKPYEQFF
DNA: TGTGCCTGGAACCGAAAACCTTATGAGCAGTTCTTC

J: TRBJ2-7
D: TRBD2
V: TRBV19
length: 15
size: NA
CDR3: CASSIRTSGSNEQYF
DNA: TGTGCCAGTAGTATAAGGACTAGTGGGAGTAACGAGCAGTACTTC

J: TRBJ1-2
D: NA
V: TRBV5-4
length: 13
size: NA
CDR3: CASSSDETYGYTF
DNA: TGTGCCAGCAGTTCGGATGAAACCTATGGCTACACCTTC

J: TRBJ2-7
D: NA
V: TRBV5-1
length: 12
size: NA
CDR3: CASSGQGYEQYF
DNA: TGCGCCAGCAGCGGGCAGGGCTACGAGCAGTACTTC

J: TRBJ1-2
D: NA
V: TRBV5-1
length: 18
size: NA
CDR3: CASSLTALSLQDPYGYTF
DNA: TGCGCCAGCAGCTTGACGGCCCTCTCCCTACAGGATCCGTATGGCTACACCTTC

J: TRBJ1-5
D: NA
V: TRBV12-3/TRBV12-4
length: 13
size: once
CDR3: CASSPYINQPQHF
DNA: TGTGCCAGCAGCCCATACATCAATCAGCCCCAGCATTTT

J: TRBJ1-5
D: TRBD1
V: TRBV6-2/TRBV6-3
length: 15
size: NA
CDR3: CASSSPGQGNQPQHF
DNA: TGTGCCAGCAGTTCCCCGGGACAGGGGAATCAGCCCCAGCATTTT

J: TRBJ2-3
D: TRBD2
V: TRBV2
length: 16
size: NA
CDR3: CASSDGRGGFPDTQYF
DNA: TGTGCCAGCAGTGACGGGCGGGGGGGCTTCCCAGATACGCAGTATTTT

J: TRBJ1-2
D: TRBD1
V: TRBV15
length: 14
size: NA
CDR3: CATSRVSGGYGYTF
DNA: TGTGCCACCAGCAGAGTTTCAGGGGGATATGGCTACACCTTC

J: TRBJ1-1
D: NA
V: TRBV27
length: 15
size: NA
CDR3: CASSPRRPGDTEAFF
DNA: TGTGCCAGCAGTCCTCGACGCCCTGGGGACACTGAAGCTTTCTTT

J: TRBJ1-1
D: NA
V: TRBV6-5
length: 13
size: NA
CDR3: CASSYGEGAEAFF
DNA: TGTGCCAGCAGTTACGGGGAAGGTGCTGAAGCTTTCTTT

J: TRBJ2-5
D: NA
V: TRBV27
length: 12
size: NA
CDR3: CASSRLQETQYF
DNA: TGTGCCAGCAGTCGCCTCCAAGAGACCCAGTACTTC

J: TRBJ1-1
D: NA
V: TRBV6-1
length: 15
size: few
CDR3: CASSEDGTGNTEAFF
DNA: TGTGCCAGCAGTGAAGATGGGACGGGGAACACTGAAGCTTTCTTT

J: TRBJ1-3
D: TRBD1
V: TRBV10-3
length: 15
size: NA
CDR3: CAIRNTGGTGNTIYF
DNA: TGTGCCATCAGAAATACAGGGGGCACTGGAAACACCATATATTTT

J: TRBJ2-7
D: NA
V: TRBV11-2
length: 14
size: NA
CDR3: CASSLGYRSYEQYF
DNA: TGTGCCAGCAGCTTAGGGTACAGGTCCTACGAGCAGTACTTC

J: TRBJ2-7
D: NA
V: TRBV5-4
length: 14
size: NA
CDR3: CASSLASGKQGQYF
DNA: TGTGCCAGCAGCTTGGCCTCGGGGAAACAAGGCCAGTACTTC

J: TRBJ1-4
D: NA
V: TRBV27
length: 13
size: NA
CDR3: CASSSGGGEKLFF
DNA: TGTGCCAGCAGTTCAGGAGGTGGTGAAAAACTGTTTTTT

J: TRBJ2-7
D: NA
V: TRBV6-5
length: 12
size: NA
CDR3: CASWGASYEQYF
DNA: TGTGCCAGCTGGGGGGCAAGCTACGAGCAGTACTTC

J: TRBJ2-3
D: NA
V: TRBV2
length: 15
size: NA
CDR3: CASRPFRGSTDTQYF
DNA: TGTGCCAGCAGACCCTTTCGGGGGAGCACAGATACGCAGTATTTT

J: TRBJ1-2
D: NA
V: TRBV7-9
length: 16
size: once
CDR3: CASSLEAGRVFYGYTF
DNA: TGTGCCAGCAGCTTAGAAGCTGGCAGGGTTTTCTATGGCTACACCTTC

J: TRBJ1-4
D: TRBD1
V: TRBV7-2
length: 14
size: NA
CDR3: CASSPGQGNEKLFF
DNA: TGTGCCAGCAGCCCGGGACAGGGGAATGAAAAACTGTTTTTT

J: TRBJ2-3
D: TRBD1
V: TRBV7-2
length: 14
size: NA
CDR3: CASSPGTGTDTQYF
DNA: TGTGCCAGCAGCCCCGGGACAGGAACAGATACGCAGTATTTT

J: TRBJ1-5
D: NA
V: TRBV19
length: 15
size: NA
CDR3: CASSIAQNSNQPQHF
DNA: TGTGCCAGTAGTATAGCCCAGAATAGCAATCAGCCCCAGCATTTT

J: TRBJ2-6
D: NA
V: TRBV19
length: 17
size: NA
CDR3: CASSTRRISSGANVLTF
DNA: TGTGCCAGTAGTACCAGAAGGATTAGCTCTGGGGCCAACGTCCTGACTTTC